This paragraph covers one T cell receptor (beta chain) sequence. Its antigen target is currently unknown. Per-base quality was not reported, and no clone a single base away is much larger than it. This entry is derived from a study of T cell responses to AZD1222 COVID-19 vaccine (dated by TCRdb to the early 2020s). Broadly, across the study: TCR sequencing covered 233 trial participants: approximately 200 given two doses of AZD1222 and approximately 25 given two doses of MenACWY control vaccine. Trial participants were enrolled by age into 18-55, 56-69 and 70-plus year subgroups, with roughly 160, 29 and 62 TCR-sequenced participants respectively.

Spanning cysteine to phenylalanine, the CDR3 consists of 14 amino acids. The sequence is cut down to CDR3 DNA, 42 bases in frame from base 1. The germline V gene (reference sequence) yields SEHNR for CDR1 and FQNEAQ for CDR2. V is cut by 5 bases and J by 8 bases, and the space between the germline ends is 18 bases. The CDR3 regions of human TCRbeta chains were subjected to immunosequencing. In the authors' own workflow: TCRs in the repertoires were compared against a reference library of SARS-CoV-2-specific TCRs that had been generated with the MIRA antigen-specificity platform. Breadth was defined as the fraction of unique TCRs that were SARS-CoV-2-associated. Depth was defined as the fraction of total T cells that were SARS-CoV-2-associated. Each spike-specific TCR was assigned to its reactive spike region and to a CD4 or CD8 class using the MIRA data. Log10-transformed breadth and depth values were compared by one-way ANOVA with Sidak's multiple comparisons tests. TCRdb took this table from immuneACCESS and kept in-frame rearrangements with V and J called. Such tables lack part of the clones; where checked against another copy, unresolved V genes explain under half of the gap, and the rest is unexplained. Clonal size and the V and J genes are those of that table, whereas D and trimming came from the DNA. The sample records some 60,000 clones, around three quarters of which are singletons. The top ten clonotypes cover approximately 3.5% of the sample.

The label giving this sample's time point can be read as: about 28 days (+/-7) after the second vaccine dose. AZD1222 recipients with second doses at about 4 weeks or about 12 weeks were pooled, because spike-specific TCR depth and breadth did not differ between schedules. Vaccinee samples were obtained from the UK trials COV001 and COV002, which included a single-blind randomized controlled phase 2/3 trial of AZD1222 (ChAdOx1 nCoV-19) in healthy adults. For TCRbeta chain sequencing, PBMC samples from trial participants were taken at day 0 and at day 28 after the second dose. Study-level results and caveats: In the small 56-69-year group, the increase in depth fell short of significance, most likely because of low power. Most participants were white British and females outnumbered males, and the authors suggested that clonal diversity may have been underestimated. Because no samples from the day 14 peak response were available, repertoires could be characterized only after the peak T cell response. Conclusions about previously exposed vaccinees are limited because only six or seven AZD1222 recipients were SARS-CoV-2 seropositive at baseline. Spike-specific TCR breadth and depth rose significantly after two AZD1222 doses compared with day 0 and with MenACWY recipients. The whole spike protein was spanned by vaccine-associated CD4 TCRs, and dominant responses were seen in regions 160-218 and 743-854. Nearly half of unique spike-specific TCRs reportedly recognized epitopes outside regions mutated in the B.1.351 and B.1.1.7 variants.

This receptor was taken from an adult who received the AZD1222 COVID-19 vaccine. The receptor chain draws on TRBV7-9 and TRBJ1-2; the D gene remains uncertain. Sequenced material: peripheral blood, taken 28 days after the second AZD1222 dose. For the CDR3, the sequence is CASSPQRAGGGYTF. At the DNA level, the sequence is TGTGCCAGCAGCCCGCAAAGGGCCGGAGGGGGCTACACCTTC.